A selection of T cell receptor beta chains follows, all from one sample in a study of blood T cell repertoires in COVID-19. Repertoires were generated with immunoSEQ multiplex PCR, while TCRdb's copy carries only in-frame clones and drops some. The sample consists of under 350,000 clones, more than 85% of them appearing once. Sequencing was carried out using peripheral blood. The receptors stem from a man between 65 and 85 years old with acute or convalescent COVID-19. Each CDR3 is given with its conserved first and last residue. Fields, in order: J gene, V gene, clone size, D gene, CDR3 DNA, CDR3 protein. The D gene is left open where the match is weak. The size field is filled for only some rows; it gives once, few, many or a size class.

J: TRBJ2-3
V: TRBV7-2
size: -
D: TRBD2
DNA: TGTGCCAGCAGGGTGGGACTAGCGGGGCCCACAGATACGCAGTATTTT
CDR3: CASRVGLAGPTDTQYF

J: TRBJ2-7
V: TRBV7-2
size: -
D: -
DNA: TGTGCCAGCAGCGAACTAGTCTCCTACGAGCAGTACTTC
CDR3: CASSELVSYEQYF

J: TRBJ2-7
V: TRBV29-1
size: -
D: TRBD1
DNA: TGCAGCGTTGATCCCCACAGGGGACAGAGATACTTC
CDR3: CSVDPHRGQRYF

J: TRBJ2-5
V: TRBV5-5
size: -
D: -
DNA: TGTGCCAGCAGCCGAGGACAGACTGAAGAGACCCAGTACTTC
CDR3: CASSRGQTEETQYF

J: TRBJ2-1
V: TRBV5-1
size: -
D: TRBD2
DNA: TGCGCCAGCAGCAATTTAGCGGGAGGGCCTAGGGATGAGCAGTTCTTC
CDR3: CASSNLAGGPRDEQFF

J: TRBJ1-6
V: TRBV5-1
size: -
D: TRBD1
DNA: TGCGCCAGCAGCCTACTTCCGGGACAGGTTAATTCACCCCTCCACTTT
CDR3: CASSLLPGQVNSPLHF

J: TRBJ1-3
V: TRBV5-1
size: once
D: -
DNA: TGCGCCAGCAGCGGGGGACTGCTCAGCTCTGGAAACACCATATATTTT
CDR3: CASSGGLLSSGNTIYF

J: TRBJ2-2
V: TRBV7-2
size: -
D: TRBD1
DNA: TGTGCCAGCACTCGTACAGGGGGCATTGTTGGTACCGGGGAGCTGTTTTTT
CDR3: CASTRTGGIVGTGELFF

J: TRBJ2-7
V: TRBV4-3
size: -
D: -
DNA: TGCGCCAGCAGCCAAGGGGCAGGGATGGGGTCCTACGAGCAGTACTTC
CDR3: CASSQGAGMGSYEQYF

J: TRBJ1-2
V: TRBV6-1
size: -
D: -
DNA: TGTGCCAGCAGTGAAGCGCTTCGGCGGGGGCCAGCTAACTATGGCTACACCTTC
CDR3: CASSEALRRGPANYGYTF

J: TRBJ2-3
V: TRBV5-1
size: -
D: TRBD2
DNA: TGCGCCAGCAGCTCCCTGACTAGCGGGAGCACAGATACGCAGTATTTT
CDR3: CASSSLTSGSTDTQYF

J: TRBJ2-2
V: TRBV5-1
size: few
D: TRBD1
DNA: TGCGCCAGCAGCTTGGAGGGACAGCCCACCGGGGAGCTGTTTTTT
CDR3: CASSLEGQPTGELFF

J: TRBJ1-3
V: TRBV3-1/TRBV3-2
size: -
D: TRBD1
DNA: TGTGCCAGCAGCCTGACTTGGGACAGTTCCCGCCCTGGAAACACCATATATTTT
CDR3: CASSLTWDSSRPGNTIYF

J: TRBJ1-4
V: TRBV29-1
size: few
D: -
DNA: TGCAGCGTTGTATCGGGGAGGGACACTAATGAAAAACTGTTTTTT
CDR3: CSVVSGRDTNEKLFF

J: TRBJ2-7
V: TRBV28
size: once
D: -
DNA: TGTGCCAGCAGTTCCCAGGGCTTGTACGAGCAGTACTTC
CDR3: CASSSQGLYEQYF

J: TRBJ2-2
V: TRBV5-5
size: -
D: TRBD1
DNA: TGTGCCAGCAGCCGGACAGGGCGAAGGAGCACCGGGGAGCTGTTTTTT
CDR3: CASSRTGRRSTGELFF

J: TRBJ1-4
V: TRBV27
size: few
D: -
DNA: TGTGCCAGCAGTTTATTTCGGGGAATTAATGAAAAACTGTTTTTT
CDR3: CASSLFRGINEKLFF

J: TRBJ1-5
V: TRBV24-1
size: -
D: -
DNA: TGTGCCACCAGTGACTCAGGGGCCCAGCCCCAGCATTTT
CDR3: CATSDSGAQPQHF

J: TRBJ2-7
V: TRBV3-1/TRBV3-2
size: -
D: TRBD1
DNA: TGTGCCAGCAGCCGGCACCCGGGACAGGGATTACACGAGCAGTACTTC
CDR3: CASSRHPGQGLHEQYF

J: TRBJ2-3
V: TRBV7-3
size: -
D: -
DNA: TGTGCCAGCAGCTCCCTCGGGGGAGATACGCAGTATTTT
CDR3: CASSSLGGDTQYF

J: TRBJ2-7
V: TRBV5-1
size: -
D: -
DNA: TGCGCCAGCAGTATGGGGCCGACCTCCTACGAGCAGTACTTC
CDR3: CASSMGPTSYEQYF

J: TRBJ1-5
V: TRBV30
size: -
D: -
DNA: TGTGCCTGGAGCCCGGGGGGGAATCAGCCCCAGCATTTT
CDR3: CAWSPGGNQPQHF

J: TRBJ2-7
V: TRBV3-1/TRBV3-2
size: -
D: -
DNA: TGTGCCAGCGCCCGCGGACAGACCTACGAGCAGTACTTC
CDR3: CASARGQTYEQYF

J: TRBJ1-4
V: TRBV2
size: -
D: -
DNA: TGTGCCAGCAGGACAGATGGGGAGGGGGAAAAACTGTTTTTT
CDR3: CASRTDGEGEKLFF

J: TRBJ2-1
V: TRBV27
size: -
D: -
DNA: TGTGCCAGCAGTTTGAGGAGTTCCTACAATGAGCAGTTCTTC
CDR3: CASSLRSSYNEQFF

J: TRBJ2-7
V: TRBV27
size: -
D: TRBD2
DNA: TGTGCCAGCAGCCGCCGACCGACTAGCGGGAGCGATAGCTCCTACGAGCAGTACTTC
CDR3: CASSRRPTSGSDSSYEQYF

J: TRBJ1-1
V: TRBV6-5
size: -
D: TRBD1
DNA: TGTGCCAGCAGAGACTGGAGGGGGCGCCGAACTGAAGCTTTCTTT
CDR3: CASRDWRGRRTEAFF

J: TRBJ2-1
V: TRBV11-2
size: -
D: TRBD2
DNA: TGTGCCAGCAGCTTACTCACAGCGGGAGGGATTCTATACAATGAGCAGTTCTTC
CDR3: CASSLLTAGGILYNEQFF

J: TRBJ1-1
V: TRBV6-5
size: -
D: -
DNA: TGTGCCAGCCAGGACACCGCGGGAACTGAAGCTTTCTTT
CDR3: CASQDTAGTEAFF

J: TRBJ1-2
V: TRBV24-1
size: -
D: TRBD1
DNA: TGTGCCACCAGTGGGACAGGGGATAACTATGGCTACACCTTC
CDR3: CATSGTGDNYGYTF

J: TRBJ2-3
V: TRBV18
size: -
D: TRBD1
DNA: TGTGCCAGCTCACCACCCGGGACAGGGGGCATAGGCACAGATACGCAGTATTTT
CDR3: CASSPPGTGGIGTDTQYF

J: TRBJ1-1
V: TRBV28
size: -
D: TRBD1
DNA: TGTGCCAGCAGGGAGACGGGACAGGGGTCGTTCACTGAAGCTTTCTTT
CDR3: CASRETGQGSFTEAFF

J: TRBJ1-6
V: TRBV7-2
size: once
D: TRBD1
DNA: TGTGCCAGCAGCTCTAGTACAGGGGGAATTCATTCACCCCTCCACTTT
CDR3: CASSSSTGGIHSPLHF

J: TRBJ2-7
V: TRBV7-2
size: -
D: -
DNA: TGTGCCAGCAGCTTAGACATCTACGAGCAGTACTTC
CDR3: CASSLDIYEQYF

J: TRBJ2-2
V: TRBV5-4
size: -
D: TRBD2
DNA: TGTGCCAGCAGCTTGGAAGTCCCCAGCGGGAGCCGGGAGCTGTTTTTT
CDR3: CASSLEVPSGSRELFF

J: TRBJ2-2
V: TRBV7-6
size: once
D: TRBD2
DNA: TGTGCCAGCAGCGGTAGCGGGAGGTCATACACCGGGGAGCTGTTTTTT
CDR3: CASSGSGRSYTGELFF

J: TRBJ2-1
V: TRBV4-3
size: few
D: -
DNA: TGCGCCAGCAGCCAAGGGACAAACTCCTACAATGAGCAGTTCTTC
CDR3: CASSQGTNSYNEQFF

J: TRBJ1-4
V: TRBV5-1
size: -
D: TRBD1
DNA: TGCGCCAGCAGCCGACTGGACAGGGTTAATGAAAAACTGTTTTTT
CDR3: CASSRLDRVNEKLFF

J: TRBJ2-3
V: TRBV21-1
size: -
D: -
DNA: TGTGCCAGCAGCAAAGTTAGGACTAGCGGCCGCACAGATACGCAGTATTTT
CDR3: CASSKVRTSGRTDTQYF

J: TRBJ1-6
V: TRBV27
size: -
D: -
DNA: TGTGCCAGCAGTCCAGACAGGTTCGGTTCACCCCTCCACTTT
CDR3: CASSPDRFGSPLHF

J: TRBJ2-7
V: TRBV3-1/TRBV3-2
size: -
D: TRBD2
DNA: TGTGCCAGCAGCCCTGAGGGTAGCGGGACCTACGAGCAGTACTTC
CDR3: CASSPEGSGTYEQYF

J: TRBJ2-1
V: TRBV5-5
size: once
D: TRBD1
DNA: TGTGCCAGCAGCTGGGACAGTAACAATGAGCAGTTCTTC
CDR3: CASSWDSNNEQFF

J: TRBJ2-2
V: TRBV18
size: -
D: -
DNA: TGTGCCAGCTCACCACGCGCCACAGGGAGCCCCGGGGAGCTGTTTTTT
CDR3: CASSPRATGSPGELFF